Each of the 17 T cell receptor beta chains below was sequenced from the same sample in a study of T cell responses to AZD1222 COVID-19 vaccine. Using immunoSEQ multiplex PCR, the repertoire was profiled, and TCRdb retains in-frame clones only, with some absent. The sample contains 110,000 or so clones, approximately 89% of which appear only once. Sequencing was performed on peripheral blood, taken 28 days after the second AZD1222 dose. Every receptor here comes from an adult who received the AZD1222 COVID-19 vaccine.

This rearrangement joins TRBV7-9 to TRBJ2-7; D remains unclear. This CDR3 region has 16 residues. The germline V and J ends were trimmed by 5 bases and 4 bases, with 21 bases remaining between them. Per germline, CDR1 SEHNR and CDR2 FQNEAQ (reference sequence). This chain's CDR3 is CASSPFWLGSSYEQYF. CDR3 sequence (DNA): TGTGCCAGCAGCCCCTTCTGGCTAGGGTCCTCTTACGAGCAGTACTTC.

The chain recombines TRBV24-1 with TRBJ2-5, with D uncertain. Germline CDR1 reads KGHDR; CDR2 reads SFDVKD. V dropped 2 bases and J dropped 10 bases, with 7 bases sitting between them. This CDR3 is 11 amino acids long. CDR3 nucleotides: TGTGCCACCAGTGATTACGGCGGCCAGTACTTC. The encoded protein is CATSDYGGQYF.

The J gene is TRBJ2-6, the V gene TRBV27; D is unresolved. The CDR3 has 13 amino acids. CDR1 and CDR2 (germline): MNHEY, SMNVEV (reference sequence). V was cut by 3 bases and J by 4 bases, with 4 bases left in between. DNA of the CDR3: TGTGCCAGCAGTTTCGCCGGGGCCAACGTCCTGACTTTC. Residues: CASSFAGANVLTF.

The V gene is TRBV6-2 or TRBV6-3, the J gene TRBJ2-6, with TRBD1 as a possible D gene (5 bases). Germline assignment: CDR1 MNHEY and CDR2 SVGEGT. The CDR3 spans 17 residues. Trimming removed 6 bases from V and 5 bases from J, with 20 bases in between. CDR3 DNA sequence: TGTGCCAGCAGCTTCAACCCGCAGGGTGGTAGGGCCAACGTCCTGACTTTC. Amino acid sequence: CASSFNPQGGRANVLTF.

CDR3 amino acids: CSADQNTEAFF. In nucleotides, the CDR3 is TGCAGCGCTGACCAGAACACTGAAGCTTTCTTT. The chain couples TRBV29-1 to TRBJ1-1; D not resolved. Germline V lookup: CDR1 SQVTM, CDR2 ANQGSEA. V was cut by 7 bases and J by 1 base, with 7 bases left in between. The CDR3 loop spans 11 amino acids.

The J gene is TRBJ2-2, the V gene TRBV5-6, with 8 bases fitting TRBD2. Per germline, CDR1 SGHDT and CDR2 YYEEEE. V lost 4 bases and J lost 5; bases outside the gene matches: 10. This CDR3 region has 16 residues. The CDR3 DNA follows: TGTGCCAGCAGCCACCGGACTAGCTGGTGGACCGGGGAGCTGTTTTTT. Protein: CASSHRTSWWTGELFF.

The genes are TRBV9 and TRBJ2-5; D call uncertain. Germline loops: CDR1 SGDLS, CDR2 YYNGEE. V lost 4 bases and J 2 bases, leaving 9 bases between the germline ends. This CDR3 spans 13 amino acids. CDR3 sequence: CASSLSQQETQYF. The DNA for the CDR3 is TGTGCCAGCAGCCTCAGCCAGCAAGAGACCCAGTACTTC.

The V gene is TRBV6-5, the J gene TRBJ1-1; 9 positions match TRBD1. V was pared by 6 bases and J by 1 base, with 3 bases of the junction left unmatched. CDR3 length: 14 amino acids. In germline, CDR1 is MNHEY, CDR2 SVGAGI. The CDR3 reads CASRQDRGNTEAFF. DNA for the CDR3: TGTGCCAGCAGACAGGACAGGGGGAACACTGAAGCTTTCTTT.

This clone appeared many times. J is TRBJ1-5 and V is TRBV2, with 11 bases aligning to TRBD1. The germline V gene encodes CDR1 SNHLY and CDR2 FYNNEI. V trimming: 5 bases; J trimming: 5 bases; junction bases outside the gene matches: 2. There are 14 residues in the CDR3. For the CDR3, the DNA is TGTGCCAGCAGTATGGACAGGGGGCATCAGCCCCAGCATTTT. Translation: CASSMDRGHQPQHF.

The genes are TRBV6-5 and TRBJ2-3, with TRBD2 matching over 14 bases. Germline lookup yields CDR1 MNHEY and CDR2 SVGAGI. This CDR3 has 15 amino acids. V lost 5 bases and J lost 5; bases outside the gene matches: 3. The CDR3 DNA follows: TGTGCCAGCAGTCTGACTAGCGGGGGGGAAGATACGCAGTATTTT. It is translated as CASSLTSGGEDTQYF.

The rearrangement joins TRBV4-1 to TRBJ1-5; D not resolved. V lost 0 bases to trimming and J lost 4 bases, with 10 bases between them. The germline gives CDR1 MGHRA, CDR2 YSYEKL. The CDR3 has 15 amino acids. The CDR3: CASSQDPDGNQPQHF. CDR3 in DNA: TGCGCCAGCAGCCAAGATCCAGACGGGAATCAGCCCCAGCATTTT.

The CDR3 region has the DNA TGTGCCAGCAGTTTAAGGGGTAATCAGCCCCAGCATTTT. Amino acids: CASSLRGNQPQHF. This chain uses TRBV12-3 or TRBV12-4 with TRBJ1-5; D possibly corresponds to TRBD1 (5 bases). Trimming pared 2 bases from V and 4 bases from J, leaving 6 bases between. There are 13 residues in the CDR3.

The chain has TRBV19 and TRBJ1-5; maybe TRBD1 (5 bases). Germline V gene lookup returns CDR1 LNHDA and CDR2 SQIVND (reference sequence). Trimming took 5 bases from V and 11 from J, leaving 13 bases between them. The CDR3 extends over 12 amino acids. CDR3 amino acids: CASSGDPLAQHF. The CDR3 coding sequence is TGTGCCAGTAGTGGGGACCCTTTGGCCCAGCATTTT.

The chain recombines TRBV6-5 with TRBJ1-5, with D uncertain. V lost 6 bases and J lost 4, with 13 bases in between. This CDR3 is built from 14 residues. Germline-derived CDR1 and CDR2 are MNHEY and SVGAGI. For the CDR3, the DNA is TGTGCCAGCAGCCCCTCAACCACAAATCAGCCCCAGCATTTT. Protein: CASSPSTTNQPQHF.

The V call is TRBV19, the J call TRBJ1-6; D is possibly TRBD1 (5 bases). CDR1 and CDR2 from the germline V gene are LNHDA and SQIVND (reference sequence). This CDR3 is 14 amino acids long. V was pared by 5 bases and J by 10 bases, with 15 bases between. Written as DNA, the CDR3 is TGTGCCAGTAGTCCCAGGGAGAGCAGGTCACCCCTCCACTTT. Translating it yields CASSPRESRSPLHF.

The rearrangement joins TRBV7-9 to TRBJ2-5; a possible D gene is TRBD2 (5 bases). This CDR3 region has 17 residues. The germline V gene encodes CDR1 SEHNR and CDR2 FQNEAQ (reference sequence). Between the trimmed V and J ends, which lost 3 bases and 7 bases, there was a span of 24 bases. CDR3 sequence: CASSFPGRRSPEGTQYF. CDR3 nucleotide sequence: TGTGCCAGCAGCTTCCCGGGAAGGAGATCTCCTGAGGGGACCCAGTACTTC.

The chain carries TRBV3-1 (or the pseudogene TRBV3-2) and TRBJ1-5, with D possibly being TRBD1 (6 bases). Deletions cut 4 bases from V and 2 bases from J, with 9 bases between. The CDR3 length is 14 residues. CDR1 is LGHDT, CDR2 YNNKEL, per germline (reference sequence). The CDR3 DNA is TGTGCCAGCAGCCGATCAGGGGGCAATCAGCCCCAGCATTTT. Translation gives CASSRSGGNQPQHF.